A single T cell receptor beta chain is shown here with its context. As yet, its antigen is unknown. This entry belongs to a study of cytomegalovirus exposure and HLA in healthy donors. Germline V lookup: CDR1 ENHRY, CDR2 SYGVKD. Trimming shortened V by 2 bases and J by 2 bases, and 15 bases separated the two germline ends. The CDR3 spans 17 residues. Primers for the PCR totalled 60 Vbeta and 13 Jbeta. TCRdb's copy holds only in-frame clones and misses some; the assay was immunoSEQ multiplex PCR. The table has about 160,000 clones, approximately 79% seen once; the top ten hold about 6.7%. Overall study results and limits: No immune exposure information besides CMV serostatus was available. In an earlier analysis, about 87% or about 30%: the productive usage of most TCR beta V segments. Roughly even sequencing depth across donors was the assumption behind the presence/absence analyses.

The sample comprised PBMCs. The V gene is TRBV10-3, the J gene TRBJ1-4; D unclear. This receptor was taken from a man in his fifties in good health and CMV-seropositive. CDR3 sequence (DNA): TGTGCCATCAGTGAGCGGTCGGCCGGCAGGACTAATGAAAAACTGTTTTTT. It codes for CAISERSAGRTNEKLFF.